The 19 T cell receptor beta chains presented below share a single source sample, sequenced in a study of T-cell reconstitution after alpha-beta-depleted transplantation in children (dated by TCRdb to about 2016). The method was PCR. The reads were generated on an Illumina HiSeq 2500. To normalize quantification of the TCRbeta repertoire, the TCR libraries were built with molecular barcoding that relied on unique molecular identifiers. Starting from the raw public reads, TCRdb applied fastp trimming at Q25, assembled clones with MiXCR and retained in-frame beta chains. Merged by CDR3 protein, the rows form single entries marked with the most common genes and DNA. Recorded for this sample are 550,000 to 800,000 distinct CDR3 sequences; less than 15% of them occurred a single time. The top ten clonotypes cover approximately 0.8% of the sample. The treatment or condition label for this specimen denotes: allogeneic hematopoietic cell transplantation with graft depleted of TCRalphabeta T cells and CD19 B cells.

The sample was PBMCs, taken before TCRalphabeta/CD19-depleted stem cell transplant. These receptors were obtained from a girl aged 2-10 years with congenital amegakaryocytic thrombocytopenia, due to receive a stem cell transplant.

This clonotype came up a few times. CDR3 sequence (DNA): TGTGCCAGCAGCCTACATTCCCAGGTTAATGAAAAACTGTTTTTT. Translating gives CASSLHSQVNEKLFF. The rearrangement joins TRBV7-9 to TRBJ1-4, with D hard to call. CDR3 length: 15 amino acids. V lost 5 bases and J 4 bases, leaving 14 bases between the germline ends. Germline V gene sequence: CDR1 SEHNR, CDR2 FQNEAQ (reference sequence).

The chain has TRBV20-1 and TRBJ2-1; TRBD1 matches at 8 bases. V lost 2 bases and J lost 7; bases outside the gene matches: 7. The CDR3 covers 14 residues. Germline CDR1 reads DFQATT; CDR2 reads SNEGSKA (reference sequence). The CDR3 spells CSARRQGAINEQFF. The CDR3 DNA follows: TGCAGTGCTAGACGGCAGGGGGCGATTAATGAGCAGTTCTTC.

The chain is built from TRBV20-1 and TRBJ1-1, with D possibly matching TRBD1 (5 bases). Germline lookup yields CDR1 DFQATT and CDR2 SNEGSKA (reference sequence). V was pared by 6 bases and J by 2 bases, with 10 bases between. The CDR3 is 12 amino acids. Here the CDR3 DNA reads TGCAGTGCCATCAGGGATAACACTGAAGCTTTCTTT. This translates into CSAIRDNTEAFF.

The chain is built from TRBV7-8 and TRBJ1-4, with D unclear. CDR3 length: 14 amino acids. The germline V gene encodes CDR1 SGHVS and CDR2 FQNEAQ. V lost 1 base to trimming and J lost 6 bases, with 9 bases between them. The CDR3 DNA sequence: TGTGCCAGCAGCTTAGACCCACCTGATGAAAAACTGTTTTTT. Translation gives CASSLDPPDEKLFF.

In this sample, this clonotype turned up many times. The chain has TRBV9 and TRBJ2-2, with D perhaps TRBD1 or TRBD2 (5 bases each). Germline CDR1 and CDR2: SGDLS and YYNGEE. The CDR3 consists of 16 residues. Trimming removed 3 bases from V and 3 bases from J, with 15 bases in between. The DNA for the CDR3 is TGTGCCAGCAGCGGGGCCAGGGAGACCGACACCGGGGAGCTGTTTTTT. Translated, it gives CASSGARETDTGELFF. The full variable domain, rest sourced from reference TRBV9 and TRBJ2-2, is DSGVTQTPKHLITATGQRVTLRCSPRSGDLSVYWYQQSLDQGLQFLIQYYNGEERAKGNILERFSAQQFPDLHSELNLSSLELGDSALYFCASSGARETDTGELFFGEGSRLTVL.

V and J are TRBV7-9 and TRBJ2-5; 8 bases are a match to TRBD2. This CDR3 spans 14 amino acids. Trimming removed 7 bases from V and 5 bases from J; junction bases left unmatched: 9. Germline V gene sequence: CDR1 SEHNR, CDR2 FQNEAQ (reference sequence). This CDR3 is CASTFQAGDETQYF. DNA for the CDR3: TGTGCCAGCACCTTCCAAGCGGGAGACGAGACCCAGTACTTC.

This clonotype was seen many times. The chain joins TRBV3-1 to TRBJ2-1, with 7 bases fitting TRBD2. Germline CDR1 reads LGHDT; CDR2 reads YNNKEL (reference sequence). V was clipped by 0 bases and J by 7 bases; unmatched bases: 9. The CDR3 loop spans 16 amino acids. The CDR3 spells CASSQDALAGGNEQFF. CDR3 nucleotides: TGTGCCAGCAGCCAAGATGCCTTAGCGGGTGGGAATGAGCAGTTCTTC.

This clonotype has at least ten counts. This rearrangement joins TRBV20-1 to TRBJ1-5, with D possibly TRBD1 on 5 matching bases. Looked up from germline, CDR1 is DFQATT and CDR2 is SNEGSKA (reference sequence). CDR3 size: 15 residues. Trimming left V 4 bases short and J 1 base short, with 14 bases between. The DNA for the CDR3 is TGCAGTGCTACTCAAGGGGCGAGGAGCAATCAGCCCCAGCATTTT. Translated: CSATQGARSNQPQHF.

This clonotype was observed a single time. The J gene is TRBJ2-1, the V gene TRBV6-1; D perhaps matches TRBD1 (5 bases). The germline V gene has CDR1 MNHNS and CDR2 SASEGT. CDR3 length: 15 amino acids. The V and J ends lost 1 base and 0 bases respectively, with 7 bases between them. CDR3 DNA: TGTGCCAGCAGTGAAGAGGGGTTCTCCTACAATGAGCAGTTCTTC. It translates to CASSEEGFSYNEQFF.

This clonotype has only a few counts. The rearrangement uses TRBV20-1 and TRBJ2-1, with 8 bases identical to TRBD2. This CDR3 is built from 13 residues. V trimming: 5 bases; J trimming: 7 bases; junction bases outside the gene matches: 7. The V gene's germline CDR1 is DFQATT and CDR2 SNEGSKA (reference sequence). The CDR3 DNA follows: TGCAGTGCTCCCGGGAGGGATTCAAATGAGCAGTTCTTC. The encoded protein is CSAPGRDSNEQFF.

In this sample, this clonotype turned up a few times. This chain links TRBV5-1 with TRBJ1-1; 7 nucleotides line up with TRBD1. V trimming: 5 bases; J trimming: 4 bases; junction bases outside the gene matches: 5. The CDR3 consists of 13 residues. Germline CDR1 reads SGHRS; CDR2 reads YFSETQ. CDR3 residues: CASRTGWATEAFF. The CDR3, as DNA: TGCGCCAGCAGGACAGGGTGGGCCACTGAAGCTTTCTTT. Filled out from reference TRBV5-1 and TRBJ1-1, the complete variable domain reads KAGVTQTPRYLIKTRGQQVTLSCSPISGHRSVSWYQQTPGQGLQFLFEYFSETQRNKGNFPGRFSGRQFSNSRSEMNVSTLELGDSALYLCASRTGWATEAFFGQGTRLTVV.

Many counts were recorded for this clonotype. The chain joins TRBV6-5 to TRBJ1-2, with D maybe TRBD1 (5 bases). The V end was cut by 0 bases, the J end by 4 bases, with 12 bases between. CDR1 is MNHEY, CDR2 SVGAGI, per germline. The CDR3 is 15 residues long. CDR3 nucleotide sequence: TGTGCCAGCAGTTACTCGAGAGGGGATCTCTATGGCTACACCTTC. Translating gives CASSYSRGDLYGYTF.

In its sample, this clonotype was seen a few times. The chain recombines TRBV7-8 with TRBJ2-1, with TRBD2 matching over 8 bases. This CDR3 has 15 amino acids. The junction had 7 bases not matched to a gene; V was cut back by 4 bases and J by 5 bases. CDR1 and CDR2 from the germline V gene are SGHVS and FQNEAQ. The DNA for the CDR3 is TGTGCCAGCAGCTCCGCGATCGGGGGGGACAATGAGCAGTTCTTC. Protein sequence: CASSSAIGGDNEQFF.

This clonotype turned up a few times. This chain uses TRBV20-1 with TRBJ1-1; D is perhaps TRBD1 (6 bases). Germline lookup yields CDR1 DFQATT and CDR2 SNEGSKA (reference sequence). Trimming stripped 0 bases from V and 0 bases from J, with 11 bases between. The CDR3 runs to 15 residues. CDR3 in amino acids: CSARDGGRMNTEAFF. CDR3 nucleotide sequence: TGCAGTGCTAGAGACGGGGGGCGCATGAACACTGAAGCTTTCTTT.

At least ten counts were recorded for this clonotype. The chain uses TRBV12-3 or TRBV12-4 and TRBJ2-1; the D is unclear. The V end lost 3 bases, the J end lost 3 bases, and 12 bases lay between the germline ends. There are 15 residues in the CDR3. The CDR3 DNA reads as TGTGCCAGCAGTTTGGTTACGCTATTCTACAATGAGCAGTTCTTC. It yields the protein CASSLVTLFYNEQFF.

This clonotype was recorded a few times. The chain joins TRBV13 to TRBJ2-7; D remains ambiguous. CDR3 length: 13 amino acids. Germline CDR1 is PRHDT and CDR2 is FYEKMQ (reference sequence). V lost 0 bases and J lost 3, with 6 bases in between. For the CDR3, the DNA is TGTGCCAGCAGCTTAGGCAGTTACTACGAGCAGTACTTC. This codes for CASSLGSYYEQYF.

CDR3 in DNA: TGTGCCAGCAGCTCGAACCCGGGACTAGTGATCGTCAATGAGCAGTTCTTC. Its translation is CASSSNPGLVIVNEQFF. The rearrangement links TRBV7-9 to TRBJ2-1, with TRBD2 matching over 8 bases. Trimming cost V 4 bases and J 6 bases; bases outside gene matches: 14. CDR3 length equals 17 residues. Germline-derived CDR1 and CDR2 are SEHNR and FQNEAQ (reference sequence). The full variable domain, its missing parts supplied by reference TRBV7-9 and TRBJ2-1, is DTGVSQNPRHKITKRGQNVTFRCDPISEHNRLYWYRQTLGQGPEFLTYFQNEAQLEKSRLLSDRFSAERPKGSFSTLEIQRTEQGDSAMYLCASSSNPGLVIVNEQFFGPGTRLTVL.

This clonotype was counted ten times or more. The chain links TRBV20-1 to TRBJ2-7; possible D gene TRBD2, 5 bases. Trimming left V 5 bases short and J 7 bases short, with 18 bases between. CDR1 DFQATT and CDR2 SNEGSKA come from the germline V gene (reference sequence). The CDR3 runs 13 residues. The CDR3 nucleotides are TGCAGTGCTGCTAACAGCGCCCGGGGAGAGCAGTACTTC. Translation: CSAANSARGEQYF.

This clonotype was counted at least ten times. J is TRBJ2-2 and V is TRBV20-1, with D unresolved. V was cut by 7 bases and J by 0 bases, with 9 bases left in between. This CDR3 has 13 amino acids. From germline, CDR1 is DFQATT and CDR2 SNEGSKA (reference sequence). The CDR3 coding sequence is TGCAGTGTCATCCCCGCGAACACCGGGGAGCTGTTTTTT. It codes for CSVIPANTGELFF.